One and the same sample provided the 2 T cell receptor delta chains below, sequenced in a study of Vδ1+ human thymocytes. Findings of the study overall: Thymic TRG and TRD repertoires appeared highly polyclonal.

The template was reverse-transcribed extracted RNA. The CDR3 regions were amplified by multiplex PCR from V-gene primers to a constant-region primer. TCRdb reapplied CATT to the multiplex PCR reads. The sample lists around 19,000 delta-chain clones; approximately 8.8% were seen once. What these receptors recognize is not known. The source material was Vdelta1+ gamma-delta thymocytes from the thymus. Subset denoted: FACS-sorted CD3+ TCRalphabeta- TCRVdelta1+ TCRVdelta2- thymocytes. The source of these receptors is a child younger than two who had congenital heart surgery.

By share, this clone counts as medium-sized. This chain joins TRDV2 and TRDJ1; 9 bases match TRDD3. The CDR3 covers 18 residues. Germline V gene sequence: CDR1 GEAIGNYY, CDR2 EKD. V shed 4 bases, J shed 0 bases, and the junction held 14 bases outside the gene matches. CDR3 sequence reads: CACDILYWGTHYTDKLIF. CDR3 coding DNA: TGTGCCTGTGATATCCTGTACTGGGGGACCCACTACACCGATAAACTCATCTTT.

This clone has more than one count but fewer than ten. The chain is built from TRDV1 and TRDJ1; 12 bases align to TRDD3. V lost 6 bases to trimming and J lost 1 base; unmatched junction nucleotides: 21. The CDR3 is 21 residues long. The germline gives CDR1 TSWWSYY, CDR2 QGS. The DNA for the CDR3 is TGTGCTCTTGGCCTTCTATTTCCTGGCTGGGGGATACGCGGGGGCACCGATAAACTCATCTTT. Its translation is CALGLLFPGWGIRGGTDKLIF.